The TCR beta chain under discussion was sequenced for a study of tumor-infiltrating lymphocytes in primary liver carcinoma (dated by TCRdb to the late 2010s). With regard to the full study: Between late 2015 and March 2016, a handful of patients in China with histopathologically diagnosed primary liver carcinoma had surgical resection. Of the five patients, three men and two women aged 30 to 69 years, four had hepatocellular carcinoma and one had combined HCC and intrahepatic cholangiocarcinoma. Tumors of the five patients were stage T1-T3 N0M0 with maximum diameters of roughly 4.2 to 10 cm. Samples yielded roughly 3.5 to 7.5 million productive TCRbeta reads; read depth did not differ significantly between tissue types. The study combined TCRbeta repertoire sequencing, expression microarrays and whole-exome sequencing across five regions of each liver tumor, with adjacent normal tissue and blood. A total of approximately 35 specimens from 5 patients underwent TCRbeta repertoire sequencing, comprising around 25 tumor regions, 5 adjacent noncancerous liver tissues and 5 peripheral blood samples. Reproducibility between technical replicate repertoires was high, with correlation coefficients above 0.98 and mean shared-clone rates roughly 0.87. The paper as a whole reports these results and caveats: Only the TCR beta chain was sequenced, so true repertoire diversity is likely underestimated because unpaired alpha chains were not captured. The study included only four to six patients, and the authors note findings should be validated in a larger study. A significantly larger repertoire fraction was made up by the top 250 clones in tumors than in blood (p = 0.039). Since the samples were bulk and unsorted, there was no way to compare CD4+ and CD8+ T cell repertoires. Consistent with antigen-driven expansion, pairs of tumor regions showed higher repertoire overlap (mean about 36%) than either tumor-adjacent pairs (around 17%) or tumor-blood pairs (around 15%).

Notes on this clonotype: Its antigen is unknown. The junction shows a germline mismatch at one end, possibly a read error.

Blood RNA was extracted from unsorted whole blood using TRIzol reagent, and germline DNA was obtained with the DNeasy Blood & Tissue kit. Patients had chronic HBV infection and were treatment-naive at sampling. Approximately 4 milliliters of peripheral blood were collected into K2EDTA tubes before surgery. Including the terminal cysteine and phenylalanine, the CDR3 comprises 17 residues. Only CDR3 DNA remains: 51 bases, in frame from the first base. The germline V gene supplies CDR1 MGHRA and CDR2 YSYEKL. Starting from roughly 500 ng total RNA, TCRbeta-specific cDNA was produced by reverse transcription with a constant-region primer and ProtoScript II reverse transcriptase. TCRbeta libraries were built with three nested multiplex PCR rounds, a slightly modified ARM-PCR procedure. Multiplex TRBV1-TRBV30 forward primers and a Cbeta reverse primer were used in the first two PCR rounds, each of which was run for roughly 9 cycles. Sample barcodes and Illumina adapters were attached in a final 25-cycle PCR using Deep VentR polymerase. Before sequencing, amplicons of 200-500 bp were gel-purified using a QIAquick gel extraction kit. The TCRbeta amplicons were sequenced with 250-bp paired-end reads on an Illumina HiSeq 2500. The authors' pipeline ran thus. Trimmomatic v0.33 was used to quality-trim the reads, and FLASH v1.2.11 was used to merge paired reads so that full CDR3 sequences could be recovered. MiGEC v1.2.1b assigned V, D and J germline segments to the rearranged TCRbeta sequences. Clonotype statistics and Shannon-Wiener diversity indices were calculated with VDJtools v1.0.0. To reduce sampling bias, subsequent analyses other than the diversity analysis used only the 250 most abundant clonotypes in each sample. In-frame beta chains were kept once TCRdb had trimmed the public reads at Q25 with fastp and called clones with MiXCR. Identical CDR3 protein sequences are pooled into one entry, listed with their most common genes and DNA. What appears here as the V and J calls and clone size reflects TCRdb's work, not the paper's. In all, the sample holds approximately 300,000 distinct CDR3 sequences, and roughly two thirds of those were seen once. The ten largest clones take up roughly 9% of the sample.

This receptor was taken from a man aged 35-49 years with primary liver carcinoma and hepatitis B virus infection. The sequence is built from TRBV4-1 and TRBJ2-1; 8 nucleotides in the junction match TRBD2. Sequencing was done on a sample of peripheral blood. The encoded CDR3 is CVSSQESFGRARDEQFF. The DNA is TGCGTCAGCAGCCAAGAGTCCTTCGGGAGGGCCAGGGATGAGCAGTTCTTC.